The 13 T cell receptor beta chains below all came from one sample that was sequenced in a study of STAT5B mutations in CD4+ large granular lymphocyte leukemia. Generated by immunoSEQ multiplex PCR, the TCRdb table keeps only in-frame clones and is missing some. The data show approximately 41,000 clones, 70% to 90% seen once. Source material: CD4+ T cells from blood buffy coats. These receptors all stem from a human donor in good health.

This chain uses TRBV5-6 with TRBJ1-1, with a weak D call TRBD1 (5 bases). Trimming removed 6 bases at V and 4 bases at J, with 13 bases between. Germline V gives CDR1 SGHDT, CDR2 YYEEEE. This CDR3 region has 13 residues. CDR3 residues: CASNRGVGTEAFF. CDR3 nucleotide sequence: TGTGCCAGCAACCGAGGGGTCGGCACTGAAGCTTTCTTT.

This chain uses TRBV7-9 with TRBJ1-2, with TRBD1 identical over 10 bases. Looked up from germline, CDR1 is SEHNR and CDR2 is FQNEAQ (reference sequence). With 4 bases clipped from V and 1 base from J, the junction kept 3 bases outside the gene matches. This CDR3 is 15 amino acids long. The CDR3 nucleotides read TGTGCCAGCAGCTCCGGACAGGGGGTTAACTATGGCTACACCTTC. It encodes CASSSGQGVNYGYTF.

V usage is TRBV27 and J usage is TRBJ2-1; D gene unclear. The length of the CDR3 is 11 residues. Germline CDR1 MNHEY, CDR2 SMNVEV (reference sequence). Trimming shortened V by 5 bases and J by 6 bases, and 5 bases separated the two germline ends. The CDR3 loop is CASSLFNEQFF. CDR3 DNA sequence: TGTGCCAGCAGTCTCTTCAATGAGCAGTTCTTC.

V gene TRBV7-9 combines with J gene TRBJ2-7; D gene ambiguous. The CDR3 has 13 amino acids. In germline, CDR1 is SEHNR, CDR2 FQNEAQ (reference sequence). V lost 2 bases to trimming and J lost 6 bases, with 11 bases between them. The DNA for the CDR3 is TGTGCCAGCAGCTTAAGAGAAGTGGGCGAGCAGTACTTC. Protein product: CASSLREVGEQYF.

CDR3 amino acids: CASSPSMNTEAFF. The CDR3 nucleotides are TGTGCCAGCAGTCCCTCCATGAACACTGAAGCTTTCTTT. The J gene is TRBJ1-1, the V gene TRBV28; D not resolved. Per germline, CDR1 MDHEN and CDR2 SYDVKM. The CDR3 is 13 residues long. The V end was cut by 5 bases, the J end by 0 bases, with 7 bases between.

This clone was counted only a few times. The chain recombines TRBV2 with TRBJ1-1, with D tentatively TRBD1 (5 bases). Germline V lookup: CDR1 SNHLY, CDR2 FYNNEI. Trimming left V 4 bases short and J 0 bases short, with 12 bases between. This CDR3 has 15 amino acids. CDR3 loop: CASSVTALVNTEAFF. The CDR3 DNA follows: TGTGCCAGCAGTGTGACAGCGCTAGTGAACACTGAAGCTTTCTTT.

The chain has TRBV9 and TRBJ2-1; TRBD2 aligns across 10 bases. Germline V gene lookup returns CDR1 SGDLS and CDR2 YYNGEE. With V trimmed by 6 bases and J by 4 bases, 7 bases remained unmatched. There are 15 residues in the CDR3. Here the CDR3 reads CASTVGLAEYNEQFF. CDR3 in DNA: TGTGCCAGCACGGTCGGACTAGCGGAGTACAATGAGCAGTTCTTC.

The V call is TRBV30, the J call TRBJ1-1; D is possibly TRBD1 (6 bases). The germline V gene encodes CDR1 GTSNPN and CDR2 SVGIG (reference sequence). Trimming shortened V by 0 bases and J by 3 bases, and 11 bases separated the two germline ends. The length of the CDR3 is 14 residues. The CDR3 is CAWSVIGGYTEAFF. CDR3 in DNA: TGTGCCTGGAGTGTAATCGGGGGCTACACTGAAGCTTTCTTT.

The V and J genes are TRBV28 and TRBJ1-4; D unresolved. Trimming left V 8 bases short and J 3 bases short, with 7 bases between. There are 12 residues in the CDR3. Germline V CDR1 and CDR2: MDHEN, SYDVKM. DNA for the CDR3: TGTGCCAGCCACAGCTCTAATGAAAAACTGTTTTTT. Its protein is CASHSSNEKLFF.

CDR3 sequence: CASNGQGYEQYF. CDR3 in DNA: TGTGCCAGCAATGGGCAGGGCTACGAGCAGTACTTC. V usage is TRBV6-5 and J usage is TRBJ2-7; D may be TRBD1 (5 bases). CDR1 is MNHEY, CDR2 SVGAGI, per germline. The CDR3 is 12 amino acids. Trimming left V 7 bases short and J 3 bases short, with 10 bases between.

The gene calls are TRBV29-1 and TRBJ2-1, with 7 positions matching TRBD2. Germline-derived CDR1 and CDR2 are SQVTM and ANQGSEA. The V segment lost 6 bases and the J segment 9 bases; nucleotides outside the gene matches: 14. The CDR3 runs to 14 residues. The CDR3 spells CSVSGRPFWGEQFF. The CDR3 DNA is TGCAGCGTATCCGGGAGGCCCTTTTGGGGTGAGCAGTTCTTC.

The rearrangement joins TRBV7-2 to TRBJ2-3; TRBD2 agrees at 7 bases. The CDR3 covers 17 residues. V shed 1 base, J shed 2 bases, and the junction held 9 bases outside the gene matches. In germline, CDR1 is SGHTA, CDR2 FQGNSA. The CDR3 loop reads CASSLGPPGLHTDTQYF. CDR3 in DNA: TGTGCCAGCAGCTTAGGGCCCCCGGGACTACACACAGATACGCAGTATTTT.

This rearrangement joins TRBV6-5 to TRBJ2-2; unclear D gene. The CDR3 length is 13 residues. V gave up 2 bases and J gave up 6 bases, with 7 bases separating them. Per germline, CDR1 MNHEY and CDR2 SVGAGI. The CDR3 DNA reads TGTGCCAGCAGTTACAACACCGCCGGGGAGCTGTTTTTT. It translates to CASSYNTAGELFF.